The rows below give T cell receptor beta chains drawn from one sample of a study of shared clonotypes between healthy human individuals. TCRdb's table, derived via immunoSEQ multiplex PCR, lists solely in-frame clones and lacks some. The sample yields hundreds of thousands of clones, 90% to 97% seen once. Material for sequencing was naive CD8+ T cells sorted from blood. The receptors here all came from a woman in her twenties or thirties in good health. CDR3s include the opening cysteine and the closing phenylalanine or tryptophan. D genes are given only for firm matches. The size entry is marked missing in some rows and otherwise reads once, few, many or a size class.

TRBJ1-1,.,.,TRBV6-5,9,TGTGCCAGCAGTGGCGGCGCTTTCTTT,CASSGGAFF
TRBJ2-1,.,.,TRBV28,18,TGTGCCAGCAGCTCCGAGAACGAATCCGGTACTAAGTACAATGAGCAGTTCTTC,CASSSENESGTKYNEQFF
TRBJ1-5,.,.,TRBV2,13,TGTGCCAGCAGTGACGGAGGAAGTCAGCCCCAGCATTTT,CASSDGGSQPQHF
TRBJ1-2,.,.,TRBV27,14,TGTGCCAGCAGCCCCATACCCCAAAGCTATGGCTACACCTTC,CASSPIPQSYGYTF
TRBJ2-5,TRBD1,.,TRBV5-8,16,TGTGCCAGCAGCGGGGACAGGGGTCCCCTTCGGGAGACCCAGTACTTC,CASSGDRGPLRETQYF
TRBJ2-4,.,.,TRBV6-5,14,TGTGCCAGCAGAGGGGTCTTGGACAAAAACATTCAGTACTTC,CASRGVLDKNIQYF
TRBJ2-5,.,.,TRBV19,14,TGTGCCAGTAGTATCCCCGACAGAAAAGAGACCCAGTACTTC,CASSIPDRKETQYF
TRBJ2-7,.,.,TRBV19,15,TGTGCCAGTAGTTTTGGGCCGGGCCCTTCCTACGAGCAGTACTTC,CASSFGPGPSYEQYF
TRBJ2-7,TRBD2,.,TRBV10-1,14,TGCGCCAGCAGTAATAGCGGGAGCAGGGGCGAGCAGTACTTC,CASSNSGSRGEQYF
TRBJ1-5,.,.,TRBV27,15,TGTGCCAGCAGTTTAGGGTTGGGGCAGGGCGCGCCCCAGCATTTT,CASSLGLGQGAPQHF
TRBJ2-1,TRBD1,.,TRBV11-3,14,TGTGCCAGCAGCTTAGACCCCACAGGGGGCGAACAGTTCTTC,CASSLDPTGGEQFF
TRBJ2-1,TRBD2,once,TRBV7-6,14,TGTGCCAGCAGTTTACTAGCGGAAGACAATGAGCAGTTCTTC,CASSLLAEDNEQFF
TRBJ1-5,.,.,TRBV6-6,15,TGTGCCAGCAGTTACTCGACCCGAATTAATCAGCCCCAGCATTTT,CASSYSTRINQPQHF
TRBJ2-1,.,.,TRBV19,15,TGTGCCAGCACTATCTCTAGGGGCTCCTACAATGAGCAGTTCTTC,CASTISRGSYNEQFF
TRBJ2-7,TRBD1,.,TRBV27,14,TGTGCCAGCAGTCCGGACAGGGAGCCCTGGGAGCAGTACTTC,CASSPDREPWEQYF
TRBJ2-1,.,.,TRBV29-1,12,TGCAGCGTTTTATCGCGGAACAATGAGCAGTTCTTC,CSVLSRNNEQFF
TRBJ2-3,.,.,TRBV27,14,TGTGCCAGCAGTTTTGGAACAGGGTCAGATACGCAGTATTTT,CASSFGTGSDTQYF
TRBJ1-2,.,.,TRBV7-2,14,TGTGCCAGCAGCTCTAGTAGGCCTACCTATGGCTACACCTTC,CASSSSRPTYGYTF
TRBJ2-2,TRBD2,.,TRBV5-1,16,TGCGCCAGCGAGGCAGGGAGCGGGAGAGGGACCGGGGAGCTGTTTTTT,CASEAGSGRGTGELFF
TRBJ2-7,.,.,TRBV6-5,12,TGTGCCAGCAGTTACGGGGGTACCGAGCAGTACTTC,CASSYGGTEQYF
TRBJ1-2,TRBD1,.,TRBV4-1,16,TGCGCCAGCAGCCCCCTACAGGGGTCGGTATCCTATGGCTACACCTTC,CASSPLQGSVSYGYTF
TRBJ2-7,TRBD2,.,TRBV11-2,15,TGTGCCAGCAGAGCAGGACTAGCACCGAACTACGAGCAGTACTTC,CASRAGLAPNYEQYF
TRBJ2-3,TRBD2,.,TRBV27,15,TGTGCCAGCAGTTTTTTTGGACTAGCGGGAGATACGCAGTATTTT,CASSFFGLAGDTQYF